Described below is a single TCR beta chain sequence and its context. The antigen remains unidentified. V was pared by 3 bases and J by 3 bases, with 11 bases between. The CDR3 loop spans 15 amino acids. Germline V gene data show CDR1 as MNHEY and CDR2 as SMNVEV (reference sequence). The repertoire was sequenced with immunoSEQ multiplex PCR; TCRdb's copy has only in-frame clones and lacks some. Of tens of thousands of clones listed, 87% are singletons. These data are taken from a study of T cell responses to AZD1222 COVID-19 vaccine. Points from the study as a whole: The number of AZD1222 recipients seropositive at baseline was only 5 to 7. Reports say nearly half of spike-specific TCRs go after unmutated variant regions.

This clonotype was obtained from an adult who received the AZD1222 COVID-19 vaccine. This rearrangement joins TRBV27 to TRBJ2-2, with D possibly being TRBD1 or TRBD2 (7 bases each). Specimen: peripheral blood, collected 28 days after the second AZD1222 dose. The CDR3 spells CASSFQGGDTGELFF. The CDR3 DNA follows: TGTGCCAGCAGTTTTCAGGGGGGGGACACCGGGGAGCTGTTTTTT.